These 23 T cell receptor beta chains were all obtained from the same sample, sequenced in a study of CD8+ T cells in alopecia areata. Extracted from the samples, RNA was reverse transcribed into cDNA to serve as the sequencing template. Clones were sequenced by immunoSEQ multiplex PCR, and TCRdb holds only the in-frame ones, with some missing. The sample consists of approximately 200,000 clones, over 45% of them appearing once. The sample's treatment: oral pan-JAK inhibitor, 5-10 mg twice daily. Specimen: CD4+ T cells sorted from blood, collected at week 24, from a patient treated with tofacitinib. The receptors originated from a human donor with alopecia areata.

This clone was detected a few times. The rearrangement links TRBV18 to TRBJ1-1; possible D gene TRBD1, 6 bases. Germline V gene sequence: CDR1 KGHSH, CDR2 LQKENI. The CDR3 runs 14 residues. V lost 1 base, J lost 1 base, and 7 bases lay in between. CDR3: CASSPRDTNTEAFF. CDR3 DNA sequence: TGTGCCAGCTCACCACGGGACACGAACACTGAAGCTTTCTTT.

The rearrangement uses TRBV13 and TRBJ2-1; a weak D match, TRBD1 (6 bases). The ends were cut back, 5 bases at V and 9 bases at J, with 14 bases in the middle. Germline V gene lookup returns CDR1 PRHDT and CDR2 FYEKMQ (reference sequence). This CDR3 spans 13 amino acids. This CDR3 reads CASSITGLGEQFF. The CDR3 nucleotides read TGTGCCAGCAGCATAACAGGGTTGGGTGAGCAGTTCTTC.

The gene calls are TRBV25-1 and TRBJ1-2; the D is unclear. The CDR3 is made up of 14 amino acids. The V gene lost 4 bases and the J gene lost 0 bases, with 9 bases spanning the gap. Per the germline V gene, CDR1 is MGHDK and CDR2 is SYGVNS. Here the CDR3 reads CASSAGLANYGYTF. The DNA of the CDR3 is TGTGCCAGCAGTGCGGGCTTAGCTAACTATGGCTACACCTTC.

This clone has more than one count but fewer than ten. The genes are TRBV7-8 and TRBJ2-5; 9 nucleotides line up with TRBD2. V trimming: 4 bases; J trimming: 3 bases; junction bases outside the gene matches: 3. This CDR3 is 14 amino acids long. Germline CDR1 reads SGHVS; CDR2 reads FQNEAQ. The CDR3 loop reads CASSWTSVKETQYF. The CDR3 nucleotides are TGTGCCAGCAGCTGGACTAGCGTAAAAGAGACCCAGTACTTC.

The V call is TRBV5-1, the J call TRBJ2-3; no definite D call. Trimming left V 1 base short and J 15 bases short, with 18 bases between. The CDR3 is 13 amino acids. Germline V gives CDR1 SGHRS, CDR2 YFSETQ. CDR3 residues: CASSLTIGDSFYF. The CDR3, as DNA: TGCGCCAGCAGCTTGACAATAGGAGACTCCTTCTATTTT. The full variable domain, its missing parts supplied by reference TRBV5-1 and TRBJ2-3, is KAGVTQTPRYLIKTRGQQVTLSCSPISGHRSVSWYQQTPGQGLQFLFEYFSETQRNKGNFPGRFSGRQFSNSRSEMNVSTLELGDSALYLCASSLTIGDSFYFGPGTRLTVL.

V is TRBV27 and J is TRBJ2-3; D ambiguous. The germline V gene has CDR1 MNHEY and CDR2 SMNVEV (reference sequence). The germline V and J ends were trimmed by 6 bases and 0 bases, with 4 bases remaining between them. This CDR3 contains 12 residues. The CDR3: CASRESTDTQYF. For the CDR3, the DNA is TGTGCCAGCAGGGAAAGCACAGATACGCAGTATTTT.

The sample holds one count of this clone. The gene calls are TRBV7-9 and TRBJ2-1; D is possibly TRBD2 (6 bases). Germline V lookup: CDR1 SEHNR, CDR2 FQNEAQ (reference sequence). V lost 0 bases and J 4 bases, leaving 16 bases between the germline ends. The CDR3 totals 17 residues. The CDR3 is CASSLAVGVEGYNEQFF. Written as DNA, the CDR3 is TGTGCCAGCAGCTTAGCGGTCGGGGTGGAGGGGTACAATGAGCAGTTCTTC.

The chain employs TRBV5-4 and TRBJ1-6, with D possibly TRBD1 on 6 matching bases. The germline CDR1 and CDR2 sequences are SGHNT and YYREEE (reference sequence). The CDR3 consists of 15 residues. The ends were cut back, 2 bases at V and 7 bases at J, with 13 bases in the middle. CDR3 nucleotides: TGTGCCAGCAGCTTAGTATCAGGGGACAATTCACCCCTCCACTTT. Translating it yields CASSLVSGDNSPLHF.

The genes are TRBV7-8 and TRBJ2-2, with a possible D match to TRBD2 (7 bases). This CDR3 is 18 amino acids long. CDR1 is SGHVS, CDR2 FQNEAQ, per germline. Deletions cut 2 bases from V and 0 bases from J, with 16 bases between. The CDR3 nucleotides read TGTGCCAGCAGCTTAATTCGGGGGGCCCTCTCGAACACCGGGGAGCTGTTTTTT. It specifies CASSLIRGALSNTGELFF.

Only a few counts were recorded for this clone. CDR3 in DNA: TGTGCCAGCAGCCCGATGGGACAGGGGACAGAGACCCAGTACTTC. The encoded protein is CASSPMGQGTETQYF. This rearrangement joins TRBV28 to TRBJ2-5, with 10 bases that match TRBD1. V lost 6 bases and J lost 4; bases outside the gene matches: 8. The CDR3 loop spans 15 amino acids. Per the germline V gene, CDR1 is MDHEN and CDR2 is SYDVKM.

The V gene is TRBV4-1, the J gene TRBJ2-4; perhaps D is TRBD1 or TRBD2 (6 bases each). V was trimmed by 5 bases and J by 1 base, leaving 15 bases between them. Germline CDR1 is MGHRA and CDR2 is YSYEKL. The CDR3 spans 16 residues. CDR3 sequence reads: CASSDTGRKAKNIQYF. In DNA form, the CDR3 reads TGCGCCAGCAGCGATACAGGGAGGAAGGCCAAAAACATTCAGTACTTC.

This clone was recorded a few times. This rearrangement joins TRBV4-1 to TRBJ2-3; 11 bases are a match to TRBD1. This CDR3 region has 16 residues. The ends lost 4 bases at V and 2 bases at J; junction bases unmatched: 5. CDR1 MGHRA and CDR2 YSYEKL come from the germline V gene. The CDR3 protein is CASSPQGQGDTDTQYF. In DNA form, the CDR3 reads TGCGCCAGCAGCCCCCAGGGACAGGGGGACACAGATACGCAGTATTTT.

There are a few counts of this clone. V is TRBV6-5 and J is TRBJ2-2; D gene uncertain. Germline CDR1 and CDR2: MNHEY and SVGAGI. V was trimmed by 2 bases and J by 5 bases, leaving 3 bases between them. The CDR3 spans 12 residues. CDR3 coding DNA: TGTGCCAGCAGTTACGGGACCGGGGAGCTGTTTTTT. Its translation: CASSYGTGELFF.

The sample holds one count of this clone. The rearrangement links TRBV5-4 to TRBJ1-2; possibly TRBD1 for D (6 bases). Trimming took off 1 base at V and 4 bases at J, with 11 bases between the two ends. The CDR3 is 14 residues long. Germline CDR1 and CDR2: SGHNT and YYREEE (reference sequence). In DNA form, the CDR3 reads TGTGCCAGCAGCTTGTTGGACAGAGGCTATGGCTACACCTTC. Protein: CASSLLDRGYGYTF. The whole variable domain, filled in from reference TRBV5-4 and TRBJ1-2, reads ETGVTQSPTHLIKTRGQQVTLRCSSQSGHNTVSWYQQALGQGPQFIFQYYREEENGRGNFPPRFSGLQFPNYSSELNVNALELDDSALYLCASSLLDRGYGYTFGSGTRLTVV.

This clone was observed once. The gene calls are TRBV4-1 and TRBJ2-1; D not certain. The CDR3 sequence is 16 residues long. The germline gives CDR1 MGHRA, CDR2 YSYEKL. Deletions cut 2 bases from V and 5 bases from J, with 16 bases between. For the CDR3, the DNA is TGCGCCAGCAGCCAATCCACCGGCGGAACAAACAATGAGCAGTTCTTC. This gives the protein CASSQSTGGTNNEQFF.

This chain uses TRBV2 with TRBJ2-1, with D maybe TRBD1 (5 bases). Trimming left V 5 bases short and J 0 bases short, with 11 bases between. The CDR3 length is 15 residues. Germline CDR1 and CDR2: SNHLY and FYNNEI. The CDR3 DNA reads TGTGCCAGCAGTCTGGGGCCGAGCTCCTACAATGAGCAGTTCTTC. Translating it yields CASSLGPSSYNEQFF.

Concerning this clone: The junction shows a germline mismatch at one end, possibly a read error. The rearrangement links TRBV29-1 to TRBJ1-1; 10 bases line up with TRBD1. The CDR3 totals 13 residues. Per germline, CDR1 SQVTM and CDR2 ANQGSEA. This chain's CDR3 is CRVDRGRYTEAFF. Here the CDR3 DNA reads TGCAGGGTTGACAGGGGGCGGTACACTGAAGCTTTCTTT.

The J gene is TRBJ2-2, the V gene TRBV5-1, with D perhaps matching TRBD1 (7 bases). Germline assignment: CDR1 SGHRS and CDR2 YFSETQ. This CDR3 spans 19 amino acids. V lost 4 bases to trimming and J lost 0 bases, with 22 bases between them. The CDR3 spells CASSQATGTSTSNTGELFF. The DNA of the CDR3 is TGCGCCAGCAGCCAGGCGACAGGGACTTCTACTTCGAACACCGGGGAGCTGTTTTTT. Together with reference TRBV5-1 and TRBJ2-2, the CDR3 gives the full variable domain: KAGVTQTPRYLIKTRGQQVTLSCSPISGHRSVSWYQQTPGQGLQFLFEYFSETQRNKGNFPGRFSGRQFSNSRSEMNVSTLELGDSALYLCASSQATGTSTSNTGELFFGEGSRLTVL.

The chain couples TRBV5-6 to TRBJ2-2; no firm D call. This CDR3 contains 14 residues. Germline values: CDR1 SGHDT, CDR2 YYEEEE. V was trimmed by 4 bases and J by 5 bases, leaving 12 bases between them. In DNA, the CDR3 is TGTGCCAGCAGCATCATCGGCGGTACCGGGGAGCTGTTTTTT. Protein product: CASSIIGGTGELFF.

This clone was picked up a small number of times. This chain connects TRBV15 to TRBJ2-4, with D possibly TRBD2 on 6 matching bases. Germline V gives CDR1 LNHNV, CDR2 YYDKDF (reference sequence). V gave up 0 bases and J gave up 6 bases, with 15 bases separating them. This CDR3 has 16 amino acids. The CDR3 DNA reads TGTGCCACCAGCAGAGATTCACGGGAGAGGATAAACATTCAGTACTTC. Its protein is CATSRDSRERINIQYF. Together with reference TRBV15 and TRBJ2-4, the CDR3 gives the full variable domain: DAMVIQNPRYQVTQFGKPVTLSCSQTLNHNVMYWYQQKSSQAPKLLFHYYDKDFNNEADTPDNFQSRRPNTSFCFLDIRSPGLGDTAMYLCATSRDSRERINIQYFGAGTRLSVL.

The chain is built from TRBV28 and TRBJ2-7, with D uncertain. The CDR3 is made up of 13 amino acids. The V end lost 7 bases, the J end lost 4 bases, and 14 bases lay between the germline ends. Germline loops: CDR1 MDHEN, CDR2 SYDVKM. CDR3 coding DNA: TGTGCCAGCACGGGTATGTGGGGTTACGAGCAGTACTTC. This encodes CASTGMWGYEQYF. Based on the CDR3 plus reference TRBV28 and TRBJ2-7, the full variable domain is DVKVTQSSRYLVKRTGEKVFLECVQDMDHENMFWYRQDPGLGLRLIYFSYDVKMKEKGDIPEGYSVSREKKERFSLILESASTNQTSMYLCASTGMWGYEQYFGPGTRLTVT.

The rearrangement links TRBV6-1 to TRBJ1-1; the D gene is possibly TRBD1 (6 bases). CDR1 is MNHNS, CDR2 SASEGT, per germline. The CDR3 runs 14 residues. The germline V and J ends were trimmed by 10 bases and 0 bases, with 15 bases remaining between them. The CDR3 DNA reads TGTGCCAACACCCGACAGGTCATGAACACTGAAGCTTTCTTT. The encoded protein is CANTRQVMNTEAFF.

This sequence joins TRBV4-3 and TRBJ2-3, with 8 bases matching TRBD2. The CDR3 consists of 15 residues. Germline loops: CDR1 LGHNA, CDR2 YSLEER. The junction had 7 bases not matched to a gene; V was cut back by 3 bases and J by 5 bases. CDR3 DNA sequence: TGCGCCAGCAGCCATCGCGGGGGGCGAGGAGATACGCAGTATTTT. Its translation is CASSHRGGRGDTQYF.